This T cell receptor beta chain was identified during a study of T cells in Graves' hyperthyroidism and ophthalmopathy. This clonotype appeared a few times. CDR3 length: 14 residues. With 7 bases removed from V and 6 bases from J, the gap between germline ends came to 18 bases. Germline-derived CDR1 and CDR2 are SGHNT and YENEEA. RNA transcripts served as the template for amplifying TCR beta CDR3 regions. The HTBI primer set drove a first-round RT-PCR of the TCR CDR3. From the multiplex PCR reads, TCRdb called clonotypes with MiXCR, one entry per CDR3 protein. Here the sample spans some 360,000 distinct CDR3 sequences, over 11% being singletons.

The sequence was collected from a woman aged 60-75 years with Graves' hyperthyroidism. This chain joins TRBV11-3 and TRBJ1-2, with a weak D call TRBD1 (5 bases). The sequencing sample was made of blood. The CDR3 here is CASTTRGRENGYTF. The CDR3 DNA reads TGTGCCAGCACCACCCGGGGCAGGGAGAATGGCTACACCTTC.